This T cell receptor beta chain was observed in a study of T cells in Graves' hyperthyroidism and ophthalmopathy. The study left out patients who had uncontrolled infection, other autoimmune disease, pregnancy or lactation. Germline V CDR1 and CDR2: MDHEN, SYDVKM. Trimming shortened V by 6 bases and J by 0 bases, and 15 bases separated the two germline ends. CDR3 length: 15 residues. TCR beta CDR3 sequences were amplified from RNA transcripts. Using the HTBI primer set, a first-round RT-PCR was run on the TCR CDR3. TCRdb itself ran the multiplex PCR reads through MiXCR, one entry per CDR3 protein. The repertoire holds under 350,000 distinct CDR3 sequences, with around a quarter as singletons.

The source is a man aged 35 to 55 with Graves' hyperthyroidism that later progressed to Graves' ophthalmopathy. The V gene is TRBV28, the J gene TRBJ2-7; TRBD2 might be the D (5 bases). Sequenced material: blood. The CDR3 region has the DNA TGTGCCAGCAGGACTTACGTGGGAGACTCCTACGAGCAGTACTTC. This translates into CASRTYVGDSYEQYF. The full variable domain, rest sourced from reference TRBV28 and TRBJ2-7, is DVKVTQSSRYLVKRTGEKVFLECVQDMDHENMFWYRQDPGLGLRLIYFSYDVKMKEKGDIPEGYSVSREKKERFSLILESASTNQTSMYLCASRTYVGDSYEQYFGPGTRLTVT.